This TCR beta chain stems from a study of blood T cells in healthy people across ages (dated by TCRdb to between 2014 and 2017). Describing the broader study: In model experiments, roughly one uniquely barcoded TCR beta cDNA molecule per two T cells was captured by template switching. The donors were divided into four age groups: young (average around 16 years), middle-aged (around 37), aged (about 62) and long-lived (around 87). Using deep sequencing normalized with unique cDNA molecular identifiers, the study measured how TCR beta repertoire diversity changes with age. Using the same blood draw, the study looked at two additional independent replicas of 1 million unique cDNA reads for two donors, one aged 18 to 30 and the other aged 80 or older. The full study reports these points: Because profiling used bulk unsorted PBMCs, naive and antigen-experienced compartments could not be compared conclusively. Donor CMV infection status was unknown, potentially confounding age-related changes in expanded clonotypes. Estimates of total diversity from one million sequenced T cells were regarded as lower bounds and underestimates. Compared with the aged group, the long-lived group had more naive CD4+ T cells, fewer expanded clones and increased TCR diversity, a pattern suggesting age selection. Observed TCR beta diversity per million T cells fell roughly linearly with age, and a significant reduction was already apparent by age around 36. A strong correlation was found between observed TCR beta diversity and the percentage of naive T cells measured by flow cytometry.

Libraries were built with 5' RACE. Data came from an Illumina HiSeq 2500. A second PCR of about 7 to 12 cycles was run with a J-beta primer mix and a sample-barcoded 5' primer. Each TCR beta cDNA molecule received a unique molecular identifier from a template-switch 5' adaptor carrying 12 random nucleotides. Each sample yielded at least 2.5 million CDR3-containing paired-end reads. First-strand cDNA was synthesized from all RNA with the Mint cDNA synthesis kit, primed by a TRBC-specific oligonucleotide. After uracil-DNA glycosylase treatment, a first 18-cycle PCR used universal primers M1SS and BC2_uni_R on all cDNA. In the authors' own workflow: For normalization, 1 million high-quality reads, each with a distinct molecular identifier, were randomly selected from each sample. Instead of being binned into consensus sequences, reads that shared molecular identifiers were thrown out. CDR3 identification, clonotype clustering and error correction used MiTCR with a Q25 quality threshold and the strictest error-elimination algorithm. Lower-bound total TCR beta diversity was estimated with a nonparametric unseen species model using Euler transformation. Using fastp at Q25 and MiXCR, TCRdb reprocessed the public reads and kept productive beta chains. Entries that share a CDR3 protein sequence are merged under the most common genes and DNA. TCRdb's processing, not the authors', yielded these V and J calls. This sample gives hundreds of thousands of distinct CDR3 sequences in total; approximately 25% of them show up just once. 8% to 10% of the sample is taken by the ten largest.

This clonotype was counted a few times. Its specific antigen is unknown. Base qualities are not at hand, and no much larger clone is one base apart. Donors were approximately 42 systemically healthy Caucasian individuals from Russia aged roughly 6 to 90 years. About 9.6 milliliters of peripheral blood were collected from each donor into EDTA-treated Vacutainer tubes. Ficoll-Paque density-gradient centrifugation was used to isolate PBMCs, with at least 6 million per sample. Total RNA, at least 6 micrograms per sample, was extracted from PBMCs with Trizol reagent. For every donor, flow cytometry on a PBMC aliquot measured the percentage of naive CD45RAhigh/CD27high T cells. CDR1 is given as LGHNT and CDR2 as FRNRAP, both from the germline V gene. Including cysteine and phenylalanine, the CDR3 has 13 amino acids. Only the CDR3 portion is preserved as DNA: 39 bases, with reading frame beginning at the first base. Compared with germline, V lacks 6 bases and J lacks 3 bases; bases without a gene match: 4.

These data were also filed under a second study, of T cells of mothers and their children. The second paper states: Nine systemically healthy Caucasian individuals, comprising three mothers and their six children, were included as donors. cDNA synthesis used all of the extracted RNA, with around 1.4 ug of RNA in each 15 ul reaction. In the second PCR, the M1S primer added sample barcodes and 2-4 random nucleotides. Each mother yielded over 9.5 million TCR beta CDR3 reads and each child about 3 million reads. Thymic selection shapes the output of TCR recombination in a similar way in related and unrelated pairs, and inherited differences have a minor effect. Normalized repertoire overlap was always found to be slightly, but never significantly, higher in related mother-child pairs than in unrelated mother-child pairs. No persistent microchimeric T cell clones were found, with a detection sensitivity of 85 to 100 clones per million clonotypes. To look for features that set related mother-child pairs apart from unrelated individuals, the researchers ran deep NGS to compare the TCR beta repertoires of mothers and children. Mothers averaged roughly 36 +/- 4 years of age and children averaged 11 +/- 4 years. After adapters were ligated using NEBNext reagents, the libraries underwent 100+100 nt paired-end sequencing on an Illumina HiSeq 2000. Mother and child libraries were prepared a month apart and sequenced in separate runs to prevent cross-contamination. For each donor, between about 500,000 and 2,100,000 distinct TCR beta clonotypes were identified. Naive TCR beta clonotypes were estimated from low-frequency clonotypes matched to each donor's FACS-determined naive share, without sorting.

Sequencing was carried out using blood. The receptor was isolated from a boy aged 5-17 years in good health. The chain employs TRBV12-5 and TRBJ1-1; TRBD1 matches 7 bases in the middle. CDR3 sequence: CASGTGVDTEAFF. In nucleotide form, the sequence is TGTGCTAGTGGAACAGGGGTCGACACTGAAGCTTTCTTT.